The rows below give T cell receptor beta chains drawn from one sample of a study of cytomegalovirus exposure and HLA in healthy donors. Profiled with immunoSEQ multiplex PCR; TCRdb holds only in-frame clones, not every one. The sample includes roughly 180,000 clones, 80% to 85% of them seen just once. The specimen was PBMCs. All receptors come from a boy between 2 and 10 years old in good health and CMV-seronegative. The CDR3 runs from the conserved cysteine through the conserved F or W. D genes are given only for firm matches. Clone size is stated in some rows and not others, as once, few, many or a class when expanded.

>14|-|TRBJ1-2|-|TRBV9
TGTGCCAGCAGCGTAGGGGTGGGCAACTATGGCTACACCTTC
CASSVGVGNYGYTF
>15|TRBD1|TRBJ1-1|-|TRBV19
TGTGCCAGTAGAACAAGCACAGGGGGTAACACTGAAGCTTTCTTT
CASRTSTGGNTEAFF
>13|-|TRBJ1-2|-|TRBV7-7
TGTGCCAGCAGCCCCGGGGAGGGCTATGGCTACACCTTC
CASSPGEGYGYTF
>15|TRBD1|TRBJ1-2|-|TRBV14
TGTGCCAGCAGCCACACAGGGGGGCGTAACTATGGCTACACCTTC
CASSHTGGRNYGYTF
>14|TRBD2|TRBJ2-5|-|TRBV7-2
TGTGCCAGCAGCTTTAGCGGGGACCAAGAGACCCAGTACTTC
CASSFSGDQETQYF
>16|TRBD1|TRBJ1-1|-|TRBV5-1
TGCGCCAGCAGCCCCCGCGAGGGGGCATCTAACACTGAAGCTTTCTTT
CASSPREGASNTEAFF
>11|-|TRBJ1-2|few|TRBV6-1
TGTGCCAGCACAGGGTACTATGGCTACACCTTC
CASTGYYGYTF
>17|TRBD2|TRBJ2-1|-|TRBV11-1
TGTGCCAGCAGCTTACTGACTAGCGGGAGATGGTACAATGAGCAGTTCTTC
CASSLLTSGRWYNEQFF
>14|TRBD2|TRBJ2-1|-|TRBV25-1
TGTGCCAGCAGTGAGGGGGCGGGGGGAGAAGAGCAGTTCTTC
CASSEGAGGEEQFF
>14|-|TRBJ2-6|few|TRBV9
TGTGCCAGCAGCTCGCGATCTGGGGCCAACGTCCTGACTTTC
CASSSRSGANVLTF
>12|TRBD1|TRBJ2-7|-|TRBV5-5
TGTGCCAGCAGCGGGACAGGCTACGAGCAGTACTTC
CASSGTGYEQYF
>14|TRBD1|TRBJ2-3|-|TRBV9
TGTGCCAGTCACCCCGGACAGGATCCAGATACGCAGTATTTT
CASHPGQDPDTQYF
>14|-|TRBJ1-2|-|TRBV6-5
TGTGCCAGCAGTTACCCACGACTGGACTATGGCTACACCTTC
CASSYPRLDYGYTF
>13|TRBD1|TRBJ2-3|-|TRBV6-5
TGTGCCAGCAGGGGGACAGGAACAGATACGCAGTATTTT
CASRGTGTDTQYF
>13|-|TRBJ2-1|-|TRBV7-7
TGTGCTAGCAGCTTAGGGTCGGAGCGGGAGCAGTTCTTC
CASSLGSEREQFF
>16|TRBD2|TRBJ2-7|-|TRBV5-1
TGCGCCAGCAGTTTAGCCGGGACTAGCGGGACTCACGAGCAGTACTTC
CASSLAGTSGTHEQYF
>17|TRBD2|TRBJ2-3|-|TRBV9
TGTGCCAGCAGCGATCGGGGAGGGCGGGGGGGCTTAGATACGCAGTATTTT
CASSDRGGRGGLDTQYF
>13|TRBD1|TRBJ1-2|-|TRBV6-4
TGTGCCAGCAGACTGGGACAGGGAAGTGGCTACACCTTC
CASRLGQGSGYTF
>12|-|TRBJ2-3|-|TRBV7-9
TGTGCCAGCAGCTCTTCCACAGATACGCAGTATTTT
CASSSSTDTQYF
>16|TRBD1|TRBJ1-2|-|TRBV5-6
TGTGCCAGCAGCTCACGCTACCGGGACAGGGACTATGGCTACACCTTC
CASSSRYRDRDYGYTF
>17|TRBD1|TRBJ2-5|-|TRBV14
TGTGCCAGCAGCCAAGGTTGGGGACAGGGGGCGCGGGAGACCCAGTACTTC
CASSQGWGQGARETQYF
>18|TRBD2|TRBJ2-3|few|TRBV4-3
TGCGCCAGCAGCCAAGTTTCTACTAGCGGGGGGGTGGCAGATACGCAGTATTTT
CASSQVSTSGGVADTQYF
>13|-|TRBJ2-3|-|TRBV7-9
TGTGCCAGCAGCTTTCTAGCCACAGATACGCAGTATTTT
CASSFLATDTQYF
>13|TRBD1|TRBJ1-1|few|TRBV6-5
TGTGCCAGCAGTTGGACAGGGGGCACTGAAGCTTTCTTT
CASSWTGGTEAFF
>15|-|TRBJ1-1|once|TRBV21-1
TGTGCCAGCAGCAAAGAGGCGGGGTTCGGCACTGAAGCTTTCTTT
CASSKEAGFGTEAFF
>13|-|TRBJ1-2|-|TRBV21-1
TGTGCCAGCCTCCAGGACAGGGACTATGGCTACACCTTC
CASLQDRDYGYTF
>13|-|TRBJ2-7|-|TRBV19
TGTGCCAGTAGTATCAGGGTCACCTACGAGCAGTACTTC
CASSIRVTYEQYF
>15|TRBD1|TRBJ1-1|-|TRBV6-1
TGTGCCAGCAGCTCAGGAGGGACAGCTAACACTGAAGCTTTCTTT
CASSSGGTANTEAFF
>15|-|TRBJ2-3|-|TRBV14
TGTGCCAGCTCTAACGGGGGGCTTAGCACAGATACGCAGTATTTT
CASSNGGLSTDTQYF
>15|TRBD1|TRBJ2-1|few|TRBV4-2
TGTGCCAGCAGCCAAGGGGGGACAGGGCTCAATGAGCAGTTCTTC
CASSQGGTGLNEQFF
>16|TRBD1|TRBJ1-2|-|TRBV10-2
TGCGCCAGCAGGGACACCGGGACAGGGGTGTTGGGTGGCTACACCTTC
CASRDTGTGVLGGYTF
>15|-|TRBJ1-2|-|TRBV7-2
TGTGCCAGCAGCACCCAAGAAGGGCTGGGGGGGGGCTACACCTTC
CASSTQEGLGGGYTF
>14|-|TRBJ1-1|-|TRBV27
TGTGCCAGCAGTCCGGCAGGGCCCAACACTGAAGCTTTCTTT
CASSPAGPNTEAFF
>13|TRBD1|TRBJ2-5|-|TRBV27
TGTGCCAGCAGTCAACACAGGGGGGAGACCCAGTACTTC
CASSQHRGETQYF
>17|-|TRBJ2-3|-|TRBV5-8
TGTGCCAGCAGCCCAGAGCAGACAGTTTGGACGGCAGATACGCAGTATTTT
CASSPEQTVWTADTQYF